The T cell receptor (beta chain) described here comes from a study of blood T cell repertoires in COVID-19. Across the study: Sites across the United States, Italy and Spain contributed samples from acute and convalescent COVID-19. T cells, B-cell-depleted T cells, or PBMCs supplied cDNA or gDNA.

CDR3 length: 13 amino acids. CDR1 MNHNY and CDR2 SVGAGI come from the germline V gene (reference sequence). V was clipped by 8 bases and J by 3 bases, with 11 bases between them. In the original analysis: Estimates of nucleated cell counts were drawn from the amplification of reference gene primers. Sequencing was performed with immunoSEQ multiplex PCR; in TCRdb, only in-frame clones are kept and a portion is missing. From that table come the V and J calls and clone size; the DNA was used to work out D and trimming. Of 100,000 or so clones listed, 85% are singletons. Sequencing input: peripheral blood. The chain links TRBV6-6 to TRBJ1-5; D uncertain. This receptor was obtained from a woman in her seventies with active or convalescent COVID-19. This CDR3 is CASQVFANQPQHF. For the CDR3, the DNA is TGTGCCAGCCAGGTCTTCGCCAATCAGCCCCAGCATTTT.